The T cell receptor beta chain described here comes from a study of blood T cell repertoires in COVID-19. The wider study: Both acute and convalescent COVID-19 samples were obtained from the United States, Italy and Spain. T cells, B-cell-depleted T cells, or PBMCs supplied cDNA or gDNA.

Trimming took 7 bases from V and 0 from J; bases not matched to a gene: 9. This CDR3 region has 17 residues. Germline values: CDR1 MNHEY, CDR2 SMNVEV (reference sequence). Original handling: For nucleated cells, counts were estimated from reference gene primer amplification. TCRdb's table, derived via immunoSEQ multiplex PCR, lists solely in-frame clones and lacks some. That table furnishes V, J and clone size, whereas the DNA furnished D and trimming. Of more than 250,000 clones detected, around 86% appear once; the ten largest clones hold 2.1%. The chain carries TRBV27 and TRBJ2-1; 10 nucleotides align to TRBD2. The sequence derives from a woman under 40 who had recovered from COVID-19. The sequencing input was peripheral blood. The CDR3 loop reads CASILSGGLSSYNEQFF. The CDR3 coding sequence is TGTGCCAGCATCCTTAGCGGGGGGTTAAGCTCCTACAATGAGCAGTTCTTC.